This T cell receptor (beta chain) was found in a study of identical twins. Study-wide findings and caveats: Fewer insertions characterized abundant cord blood beta clonotypes, whereas memory repertoires showed none.

The CDR3 extends over 17 amino acids. Germline assignment: CDR1 SEHNR and CDR2 FQNEAQ (reference sequence). With V trimmed by 5 bases and J by 3 bases, 7 bases remained unmatched. The cDNA had a unique molecular identifier and a template-switch universal primer site. Each CDR3 protein gets one entry after TCRdb re-called the 5' RACE reads with MiXCR. Of 210,000 or so distinct CDR3 sequences in the sample, roughly 15% are singletons; the top ten hold 40%. This clonotype has more than one count but fewer than ten. Antigen: not known. Separately, the same data were catalogued under a study of T cells expressing NK-cell markers. That source notes: The sequencing cohort of eight donors included seven HCMV-seropositive individuals and one seronegative individual. In a handful of donors, dominant CD3+CD56+NKG2C+ clones formed about 1.0-7.0% of CD8+ cells.

The receptor comes from a woman under 30 in good health. Sequenced: CD8+ T cells sorted from blood. V gene TRBV7-9 combines with J gene TRBJ2-1, with 13 bases fitting TRBD2. The CDR3 region has the DNA TGTGCCAGCAGCCCCCCGGGACTAGCGGGGTTCTACAATGAGCAGTTCTTC. This encodes CASSPPGLAGFYNEQFF.